These 17 T cell receptor beta chains share one sample of origin, sequenced in a study of OX40 agonist ivuxolimab in advanced cancers. Repertoires were generated with immunoSEQ multiplex PCR, while TCRdb's copy carries only in-frame clones and drops some. The sample holds 35,000 to 40,000 clones, around 82% seen once. The specimen comprised CD4+ or CD8+ T cells sorted from blood, sampled in a trial of the OX40 agonist ivuxolimab. These receptors were obtained from an adult with an advanced solid tumor such as melanoma, head and neck, liver or kidney cancer.

The chain employs TRBV7-9 and TRBJ2-7; a weak D match, TRBD1 (5 bases). The CDR3 is 14 amino acids. V lost 0 bases and J 3 bases, leaving 9 bases between the germline ends. Germline-derived CDR1 and CDR2 are SEHNR and FQNEAQ (reference sequence). The CDR3 here is CASSLAPGFYEQYF. The CDR3 region has the DNA TGTGCCAGCAGCTTAGCGCCAGGGTTCTACGAGCAGTACTTC.

In DNA form, the CDR3 reads TGTGCCAGCAGCTCCGGGATGTTCCACAATCAGCCCCAGCATTTT. This codes for CASSSGMFHNQPQHF. This chain connects TRBV7-2 to TRBJ1-5; D uncertain. Germline V gene data show CDR1 as SGHTA and CDR2 as FQGNSA. The CDR3 totals 15 residues. V lost 4 bases and J lost 3, with 13 bases in between.

CDR3 in DNA: TGTGCCAGCAGTCCCGGGACAGAGAAAGAGACCCAGTACTTC. Its protein is CASSPGTEKETQYF. The chain links TRBV11-2 to TRBJ2-5; TRBD1 agrees at 7 bases. This CDR3 contains 14 residues. J gave up 3 bases and V 6 bases, and 7 bases lay outside the gene matches. Looked up from germline, CDR1 is SGHAT and CDR2 is FQNNGV.

V and J are TRBV14 and TRBJ1-2; TRBD1 matches at 7 bases. The CDR3 loop spans 14 amino acids. Germline CDR1 reads SGHDN; CDR2 reads FVKESK. V was clipped by 4 bases and J by 4 bases; unmatched bases: 6. CDR3: CASSPGEGAYGYTF. CDR3 nucleotides: TGTGCCAGCAGCCCGGGAGAGGGGGCCTATGGCTACACCTTC.

This rearrangement joins TRBV9 to TRBJ2-7, with 7 bases fitting TRBD1. Unmatched junction bases numbered 6, after V lost 0 bases and J lost 6 bases. Germline CDR1 is SGDLS and CDR2 is YYNGEE. The CDR3 covers 14 residues. CDR3 sequence reads: CASSVGQGTGEQYF. The CDR3 region has the DNA TGTGCCAGCAGCGTAGGACAGGGTACGGGCGAGCAGTACTTC.

The chain links TRBV2 to TRBJ2-7; D unresolved. Germline loops: CDR1 SNHLY, CDR2 FYNNEI. The CDR3 is made up of 12 amino acids. The ends were cut back, 9 bases at V and 3 bases at J, with 12 bases in the middle. CDR3 sequence reads: CARGGGSYEQYF. For the CDR3, the DNA is TGTGCCAGAGGTGGCGGAAGCTACGAGCAGTACTTC. Full variable domain (rest looked up from reference TRBV2 and TRBJ2-7): EPEVTQTPSHQVTQMGQEVILRCVPISNHLYFYWYRQILGQKVEFLVSFYNNEISEKSEIFDDQFSVERPDGSNFTLKIRSTKLEDSAMYFCARGGGSYEQYFGPGTRLTVT.

This chain uses TRBV4-2 with TRBJ2-4, with no clear D. Germline lookup yields CDR1 LGHNA and CDR2 YNFKEQ. The V and J ends lost 3 bases and 5 bases respectively, with 11 bases between them. There are 14 residues in the CDR3. In nucleotides, the CDR3 is TGTGCCAGCAGCCACCCGGGTAGGGAAAACATTCAGTACTTC. It yields the protein CASSHPGRENIQYF.

This chain uses TRBV6-5 with TRBJ2-5; D is ambiguous. V gave up 5 bases and J gave up 1 base, with 11 bases separating them. The CDR3 is 14 amino acids. CDR1 is MNHEY, CDR2 SVGAGI, per germline. The CDR3 nucleotides are TGTGCCAGCAGTCCCTTCGGCCCCCAAGAGACCCAGTACTTC. Translated, it gives CASSPFGPQETQYF.

V usage is TRBV27 and J usage is TRBJ2-5, with D possibly TRBD2 on 5 matching bases. The J call may be in error: the DNA end matches TRBJ2-7 better. CDR3 length: 14 amino acids. Per the germline V gene, CDR1 is MNHEY and CDR2 is SMNVEV (reference sequence). The CDR3 DNA sequence: TGTGCCAGCAGTTTAAGGCCACTAGACTACGAGCAGTACTTC. Amino acids: CASSLRPLDYEQYF.

This rearrangement joins TRBV18 to TRBJ2-1; TRBD1 is a possible D gene (6 bases). V was pared by 0 bases and J by 4 bases, with 10 bases between. The germline V gene encodes CDR1 KGHSH and CDR2 LQKENI. This CDR3 region has 15 residues. CDR3 in DNA: TGTGCCAGCTCACCACCGGGGGCGCAATACAATGAGCAGTTCTTC. Encoded protein: CASSPPGAQYNEQFF.

J is TRBJ2-1 and V is TRBV11-3; D not resolved. Germline CDR1 reads SGHNT; CDR2 reads YENEEA. The CDR3 is 15 amino acids. The germline V and J ends were trimmed by 1 base and 2 bases, with 9 bases remaining between them. The CDR3 DNA reads as TGTGCCAGCAGCTTAGGAGAAAGGGCCTACAATGAGCAGTTCTTC. This codes for CASSLGERAYNEQFF.

The V and J genes are TRBV10-3 and TRBJ2-1; perhaps TRBD2 as D (5 bases). Germline loops: CDR1 ENHRY, CDR2 SYGVKD. V lost 1 base to trimming and J lost 8 bases, with 6 bases between them. The CDR3 length is 12 residues. This chain's CDR3 is CAISEFGDEQFF. In DNA form, the CDR3 reads TGTGCCATCAGTGAGTTCGGGGATGAGCAGTTCTTC.

This chain uses TRBV7-6 with TRBJ2-1; 7 bases line up with TRBD2. The CDR3 covers 17 residues. The germline V gene has CDR1 SGHVS and CDR2 FNYEAQ. Losses at the gene ends were 1 base for V and 0 bases for J; bases not matched to a gene: 6. Written as DNA, the CDR3 is TGTGCCAGCAGCTTAGGCTTTCGCGGGAGCTCCTACAATGAGCAGTTCTTC. Translation gives CASSLGFRGSSYNEQFF.

Only one count was recorded for this clone. V and J are TRBV7-9 and TRBJ2-1; unclear D gene. The CDR3 runs to 17 residues. CDR1 SEHNR and CDR2 FQNEAQ come from the germline V gene (reference sequence). V shed 8 bases and J shed 2 bases, with 22 bases lying between them. The CDR3 bases are TGTGCCAGCCTACCTGGGGTCACTACCAGCGCCTACAATGAGCAGTTCTTC. It specifies CASLPGVTTSAYNEQFF. Looking up the rest from reference TRBV7-9 and TRBJ2-1 gives the full variable domain: DTGVSQNPRHKITKRGQNVTFRCDPISEHNRLYWYRQTLGQGPEFLTYFQNEAQLEKSRLLSDRFSAERPKGSFSTLEIQRTEQGDSAMYLCASLPGVTTSAYNEQFFGPGTRLTVL.

This CDR3 is CSVEKARGGEQYF. Here the CDR3 DNA reads TGCAGCGTTGAAAAGGCTAGGGGTGGAGAGCAGTACTTC. This rearrangement joins TRBV29-1 to TRBJ2-7; maybe TRBD1 (5 bases). V was clipped by 2 bases and J by 7 bases, with 15 bases between them. The CDR3 totals 13 residues. Germline V gene lookup returns CDR1 SQVTM and CDR2 ANQGSEA.

The chain couples TRBV2 to TRBJ2-2; the match to TRBD2 covers 10 bases. Germline V gene lookup returns CDR1 SNHLY and CDR2 FYNNEI. There are 16 residues in the CDR3. V lost 5 bases, J lost 4 bases, and 7 bases stayed unmatched. The CDR3 reads CASSREREGGTGELFF. In DNA form, the CDR3 reads TGTGCCAGCAGTCGAGAGCGGGAGGGGGGCACCGGGGAGCTGTTTTTT.

The gene calls are TRBV11-2 and TRBJ1-1; D gene uncertain. V gave up 5 bases and J gave up 1 base, with 5 bases separating them. Germline V gene sequence: CDR1 SGHAT, CDR2 FQNNGV. The CDR3 covers 12 residues. DNA for the CDR3: TGTGCCAGCAGCGAATGGAACACTGAAGCTTTCTTT. It yields the protein CASSEWNTEAFF.